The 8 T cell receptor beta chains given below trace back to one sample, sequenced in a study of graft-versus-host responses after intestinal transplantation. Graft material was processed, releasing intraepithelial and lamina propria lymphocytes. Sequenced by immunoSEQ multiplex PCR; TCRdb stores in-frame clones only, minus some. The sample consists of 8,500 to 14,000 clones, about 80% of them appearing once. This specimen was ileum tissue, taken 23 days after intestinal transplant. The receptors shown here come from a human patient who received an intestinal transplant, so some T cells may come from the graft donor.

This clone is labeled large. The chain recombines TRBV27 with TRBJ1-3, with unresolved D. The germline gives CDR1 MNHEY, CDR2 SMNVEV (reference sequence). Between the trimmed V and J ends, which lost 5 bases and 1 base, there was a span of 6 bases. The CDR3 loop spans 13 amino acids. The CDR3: CASSPSSGNTIYF. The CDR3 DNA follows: TGTGCCAGCAGTCCCTCATCTGGAAACACCATATATTTT.

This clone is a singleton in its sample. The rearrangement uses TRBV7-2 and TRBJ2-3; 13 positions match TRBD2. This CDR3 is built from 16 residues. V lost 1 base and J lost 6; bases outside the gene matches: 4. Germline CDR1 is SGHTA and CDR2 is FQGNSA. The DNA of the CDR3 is TGTGCCAGCAGCTTAGAAGGGACTAGCGGGGTGGATACGCAGTATTTT. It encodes CASSLEGTSGVDTQYF.

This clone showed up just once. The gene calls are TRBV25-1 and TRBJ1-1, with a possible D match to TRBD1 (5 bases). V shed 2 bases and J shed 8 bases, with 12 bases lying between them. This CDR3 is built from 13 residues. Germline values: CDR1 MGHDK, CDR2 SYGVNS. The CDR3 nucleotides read TGTGCCAGCAGTGAAGGCCCCGGGGCCGAAGCTTTCTTT. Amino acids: CASSEGPGAEAFF.

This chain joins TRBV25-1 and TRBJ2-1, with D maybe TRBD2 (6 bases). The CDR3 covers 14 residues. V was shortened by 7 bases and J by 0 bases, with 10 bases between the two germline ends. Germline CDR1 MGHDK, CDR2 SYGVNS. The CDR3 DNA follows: TGTGCCAGCACTAGCGAGTCCTCCTACAATGAGCAGTTCTTC. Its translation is CASTSESSYNEQFF.

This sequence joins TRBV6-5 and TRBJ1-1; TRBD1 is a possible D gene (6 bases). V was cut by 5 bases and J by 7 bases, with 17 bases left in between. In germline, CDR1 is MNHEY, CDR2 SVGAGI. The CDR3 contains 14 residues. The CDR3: CASSKIQGVGEAFF. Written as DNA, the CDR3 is TGTGCCAGCAGTAAGATACAGGGAGTGGGTGAAGCTTTCTTT.

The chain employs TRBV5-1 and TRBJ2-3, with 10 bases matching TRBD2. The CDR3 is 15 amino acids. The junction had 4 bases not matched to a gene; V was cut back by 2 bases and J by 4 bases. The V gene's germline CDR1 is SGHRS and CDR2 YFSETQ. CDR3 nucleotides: TGCGCCAGCAGCTTTAGCGGGAGGAACGCAGATACGCAGTATTTT. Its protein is CASSFSGRNADTQYF.

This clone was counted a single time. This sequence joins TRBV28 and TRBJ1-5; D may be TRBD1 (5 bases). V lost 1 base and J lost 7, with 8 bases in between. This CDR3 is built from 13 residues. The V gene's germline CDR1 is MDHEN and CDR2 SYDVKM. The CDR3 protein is CASSLLRDQPQHF. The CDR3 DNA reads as TGTGCCAGCAGTTTATTGCGGGACCAGCCCCAGCATTTT.

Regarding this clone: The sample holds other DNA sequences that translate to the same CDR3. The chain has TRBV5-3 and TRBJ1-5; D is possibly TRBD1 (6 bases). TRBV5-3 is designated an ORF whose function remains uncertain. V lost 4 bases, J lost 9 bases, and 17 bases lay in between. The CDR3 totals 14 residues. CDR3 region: CARSRLGQSGPQHF. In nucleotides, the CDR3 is TGTGCCAGAAGCCGCTTGGGACAATCGGGGCCCCAGCATTTT.